This is a list of T cell receptor beta chains from one sample in a study of OX40 agonist ivuxolimab in advanced cancers. Here immunoSEQ multiplex PCR was the method, and the copy in TCRdb shows in-frame clones only, minus some. The sample shows 50,000 to 70,000 clones, 85% of them seen only once. Sequencing used CD4+ or CD8+ T cells sorted from blood, obtained in a trial of the OX40 agonist ivuxolimab. The source is an adult with an advanced solid tumor such as melanoma, head and neck, liver or kidney cancer. CDR3s include the opening cysteine and the closing phenylalanine or tryptophan. The D gene is left open where the match is weak. Rows give clone size only sometimes, using once, few, many, or a class for an expanded clone.

CASSLGGADNEQFF,TGTGCCAGCAGCTTAGGGGGAGCGGACAATGAGCAGTTCTTC,TRBJ2-1,.,TRBV7-2,.
CASSLGGRRAFF,TGTGCCAGCAGCTTGGGGGGGCGACGGGCTTTCTTT,TRBJ1-1,.,TRBV5-4,.
CASSWDRGRGEQYF,TGCGCCAGCAGCTGGGACAGGGGGCGAGGGGAGCAGTACTTC,TRBJ2-7,.,TRBV5-1,TRBD1
CASSSEGGLALLFSYNEQFF,TGCGCCAGCAGCTCGGAGGGGGGACTAGCTCTCCTATTTTCCTACAATGAGCAGTTCTTC,TRBJ2-1,.,TRBV5-1,TRBD2
CASTFDRVDQPQHF,TGTGCCAGCACCTTCGACAGGGTCGATCAGCCCCAGCATTTT,TRBJ1-5,.,TRBV28,TRBD1
CASGVAGRTDTQYF,TGCGCCAGCGGGGTAGCGGGTCGCACAGATACGCAGTATTTT,TRBJ2-3,.,TRBV5-1,TRBD2
CASSLLAGTSGRSSYNEQFF,TGTGCCAGCAGCCTCCTAGCAGGGACTAGCGGGCGGAGCTCCTACAATGAGCAGTTCTTC,TRBJ2-1,.,TRBV4-2,TRBD2
CAIPSGGPSTDTQYF,TGTGCCATCCCTTCCGGCGGACCTAGCACAGATACGCAGTATTTT,TRBJ2-3,.,TRBV6-1,.
CASSYRMGQGYEQYF,TGTGCCAGCAGTTACAGAATGGGACAGGGCTACGAGCAGTACTTC,TRBJ2-7,.,TRBV6-5,TRBD1
CASSTTSGINNEQFF,TGTGCCAGCAGTACGACTAGCGGGATAAACAATGAGCAGTTCTTC,TRBJ2-1,.,TRBV6-6,TRBD2
CASSLFEGYTF,TGTGCCAGCAGCCTCTTTGAAGGCTACACCTTC,TRBJ1-2,.,TRBV7-2,.
CASSFEWDEQFF,TGTGCCAGCAGCTTCGAATGGGATGAGCAGTTCTTC,TRBJ2-1,.,TRBV2,.
CASSTSGGRATEQFF,TGTGCCAGCAGCACCTCCGGGGGGAGGGCCACTGAGCAGTTCTTC,TRBJ2-1,.,TRBV11-2,TRBD2
CAISSDTYSYEQYF,TGTGCCATCAGTTCGGACACCTACTCCTACGAGCAGTACTTC,TRBJ2-7,.,TRBV10-3,.
CASRITGWGFYSNQPQHF,TGCGCCAGCAGAATTACAGGGTGGGGATTCTATAGCAATCAGCCCCAGCATTTT,TRBJ1-5,.,TRBV4-3,.
CASSPDGASDEQYF,TGTGCCAGCAGCCCCGACGGGGCGTCCGACGAGCAGTACTTC,TRBJ2-7,.,TRBV9,.
CASSSSRGQTEAFF,TGCGCCAGCAGCTCCTCCAGGGGGCAGACTGAAGCTTTCTTT,TRBJ1-1,.,TRBV5-1,TRBD1
CAWSGGSYEQYF,TGTGCCTGGAGTGGAGGTTCCTACGAGCAGTACTTC,TRBJ2-7,.,TRBV30,.
CASTQSLGGEQYF,TGTGCCAGCACCCAGTCCCTTGGGGGAGAGCAGTACTTC,TRBJ2-5,.,TRBV6-6,.
CASSPEELADTQYF,TGTGCCAGCAGCCCGGAGGAGTTAGCAGATACGCAGTATTTT,TRBJ2-3,.,TRBV7-8,.
CASSLYGTGISGNTIYF,TGTGCCAGCAGCTTATACGGGACAGGAATCTCTGGAAACACCATATATTTT,TRBJ1-3,.,TRBV7-9,TRBD1
CASSLALGAGELFF,TGTGCCAGCAGCTTAGCGCTAGGGGCCGGGGAGCTGTTTTTT,TRBJ2-2,.,TRBV7-2,.
CASSPGRGDEQYF,TGTGCCAGCAGCCCGGGACGGGGTGACGAGCAGTACTTC,TRBJ2-7,.,TRBV5-5,.
CSVQLRDTNQETQYF,TGCAGCGTTCAACTCCGGGACACGAACCAAGAGACCCAGTACTTC,TRBJ2-5,.,TRBV29-1,.
CSATLTDTQYF,TGCAGTGCTACCCTCACAGATACGCAGTATTTT,TRBJ2-3,.,TRBV20-1,.
CASSLQGGSPLHF,TGCGCCAGCAGCTTACAGGGGGGTTCACCCCTCCACTTT,TRBJ1-6,once,TRBV5-1,TRBD1